Presented here are 23 T cell receptor beta chains from one specimen sequenced in a study of T-cell memory formation after mild COVID-19. TCRdb reprocessed the 5' RACE reads with MiXCR, giving one entry per CDR3 protein. The sample includes under 450,000 distinct CDR3 sequences, more than 20% of them seen just once. Sample: PBMCs or a T cell subset sorted from them (not recorded which). These TCRs come from an adult woman who had mild COVID-19 (a few samples of this study predate the infection). Cell type and time point are not known.

V usage is TRBV20-1 and J usage is TRBJ2-1, with D possibly TRBD2 on 5 matching bases. The CDR3 consists of 12 residues. V lost 5 bases, J lost 9 bases, and 14 bases lay in between. The germline V gene has CDR1 DFQATT and CDR2 SNEGSKA (reference sequence). The CDR3 bases are TGCAGTGCTGTAAGGAGCGGTGGTGAGCAGTTCTTC. This gives the protein CSAVRSGGEQFF.

This clonotype appeared a few times. The genes are TRBV7-2 and TRBJ2-7; 7 positions match TRBD1. CDR3 length: 14 amino acids. Losses at the gene ends were 5 bases for V and 3 bases for J; bases not matched to a gene: 7. Germline V gene lookup returns CDR1 SGHTA and CDR2 FQGNSA. CDR3 in amino acids: CASSDRVNVYEQYF. The CDR3 coding sequence is TGTGCCAGCAGCGACAGGGTTAATGTCTACGAGCAGTACTTC.

This sequence joins TRBV10-3 and TRBJ2-1; 15 bases align to TRBD2. Losses at the gene ends were 9 bases for V and 5 bases for J; bases not matched to a gene: 2. Germline V gives CDR1 ENHRY, CDR2 SYGVKD. CDR3 length equals 14 residues. CDR3 amino acids: CAMGLAGGNNEQFF. For the CDR3, the DNA is TGTGCCATGGGACTAGCGGGGGGTAACAATGAGCAGTTCTTC.

This clonotype occurred a few times. This chain links TRBV12-3 or TRBV12-4 with TRBJ2-2; D is possibly TRBD2 (5 bases). CDR3 length: 14 amino acids. Trimming shortened V by 3 bases and J by 5 bases, and 10 bases separated the two germline ends. The CDR3 is CASSFRGWTGELFF. The CDR3 nucleotides read TGTGCCAGCAGTTTTAGAGGGTGGACCGGGGAGCTGTTTTTT.

The chain uses TRBV19 and TRBJ1-2; TRBD1 is a possible D gene (5 bases). CDR1 and CDR2 from the germline V gene are LNHDA and SQIVND (reference sequence). The CDR3 loop spans 14 amino acids. Trimming cost V 5 bases and J 2 bases, with 12 bases left between them. CDR3 protein: CASSPPGGNYGYTF. DNA for the CDR3: TGTGCCAGTAGTCCCCCGGGGGGGAACTATGGCTACACCTTC.

This chain joins TRBV5-1 and TRBJ2-4; 10 bases map to TRBD1. Trimming took 6 bases from V and 8 from J; bases not matched to a gene: 8. Germline V gene data show CDR1 as SGHRS and CDR2 as YFSETQ. This CDR3 has 14 amino acids. The CDR3 region is CASMKTGGADIQYF. The CDR3 DNA reads TGCGCCAGCATGAAGACAGGGGGCGCGGACATTCAGTACTTC.

This clonotype occurred once. The chain joins TRBV30 to TRBJ2-3; D unclear. CDR3 size: 14 residues. V gave up 0 bases and J gave up 5 bases, with 12 bases separating them. In germline, CDR1 is GTSNPN, CDR2 SVGIG (reference sequence). Here the CDR3 reads CAWSVEDRVDTQYF. The CDR3 nucleotides are TGTGCCTGGAGTGTAGAGGATAGGGTAGATACGCAGTATTTT.

This chain connects TRBV5-1 to TRBJ2-7; 11 bases fit TRBD2. The CDR3 runs 16 residues. The V gene end was trimmed by 1 base and the J gene end by 3 bases; junction bases not matched to a gene: 6. CDR1 and CDR2 (germline): SGHRS, YFSETQ. The CDR3 reads CASSLTSGTSGYEQYF. The CDR3 DNA reads TGCGCCAGCAGCTTGACCTCCGGGACTAGCGGCTACGAGCAGTACTTC.

This chain joins TRBV18 and TRBJ2-2; D ambiguous. CDR3 length: 16 amino acids. Trimming stripped 6 bases from V and 0 bases from J, with 14 bases between. In germline, CDR1 is KGHSH, CDR2 LQKENI. In DNA, the CDR3 is TGTGCCAGCTCCACCACTCCGATATCGAACACCGGGGAGCTGTTTTTT. Translated: CASSTTPISNTGELFF.

The V gene is TRBV5-1, the J gene TRBJ1-1, with D possibly TRBD1 on 6 matching bases. V was trimmed by 2 bases and J by 6 bases, leaving 14 bases between them. Germline V CDR1 and CDR2: SGHRS, YFSETQ. This CDR3 region has 14 residues. The CDR3 is CASSFTGRDSEAFF. The DNA of the CDR3 is TGCGCCAGCAGCTTCACAGGGAGAGACTCTGAAGCTTTCTTT.

CDR3 region: CASSRQDTQYF. CDR3 bases: TGTGCCAGCAGCCGCCAAGATACGCAGTATTTT. This rearrangement joins TRBV14 to TRBJ2-3; D is unclear. Germline assignment: CDR1 SGHDN and CDR2 FVKESK. The CDR3 is made up of 11 amino acids. Trimming left V 4 bases short and J 5 bases short, with 4 bases between.

This clonotype was seen only a few times. The chain joins TRBV24-1 to TRBJ2-6; 8 bases agree with TRBD2. Per germline, CDR1 KGHDR and CDR2 SFDVKD. The trim removed 6 bases at V and 1 base at J, leaving 4 bases unmatched. This CDR3 has 16 amino acids. The CDR3 sequence: CATSPAGVSGANVLTF. The DNA of the CDR3 is TGTGCCACCAGTCCAGCGGGAGTATCTGGGGCCAACGTCCTGACTTTC.

The V call is TRBV5-1, the J call TRBJ1-1, with D perhaps TRBD1 (5 bases). Germline-derived CDR1 and CDR2 are SGHRS and YFSETQ. The CDR3 runs to 16 residues. V lost 4 bases and J lost 3, with 19 bases in between. CDR3 bases: TGCGCCAGCAGCCAGGGTCCAGGTTTATCGGACACTGAAGCTTTCTTT. Translation: CASSQGPGLSDTEAFF.

This clonotype was counted a few times. The chain employs TRBV7-9 and TRBJ2-1, with no clear D. Germline CDR1 reads SEHNR; CDR2 reads FQNEAQ (reference sequence). V lost 5 bases to trimming and J lost 9 bases, with 8 bases between them. CDR3 length equals 11 residues. CDR3 region: CASSRESEQFF. CDR3 coding DNA: TGTGCCAGCAGCCGAGAGTCTGAGCAGTTCTTC.

This chain connects TRBV7-8 to TRBJ2-5; D gene ambiguous. Trimming shortened V by 5 bases and J by 1 base, and 11 bases separated the two germline ends. In germline, CDR1 is SGHVS, CDR2 FQNEAQ. The CDR3 totals 14 residues. Here the CDR3 DNA reads TGTGCCAGCAGCCCCCCCCGGGCCCAAGAGACCCAGTACTTC. Translated, it gives CASSPPRAQETQYF. Full variable domain (outside the CDR3, taken from reference TRBV7-8 and TRBJ2-5): GAGVSQSPRYKVAKRGQDVALRCDPISGHVSLFWYQQALGQGPEFLTYFQNEAQLDKSGLPSDRFFAERPEGSVSTLKIQRTQQEDSAVYLCASSPPRAQETQYFGPGTRLLVL.

This chain joins TRBV9 and TRBJ1-3; tentatively, D is TRBD1 (5 bases). Trimming took off 3 bases at V and 0 bases at J, with 13 bases between the two ends. The CDR3 length is 16 residues. Germline-derived CDR1 and CDR2 are SGDLS and YYNGEE. CDR3 residues: CASSEGAGPSGNTIYF. Written as DNA, the CDR3 is TGTGCCAGCAGCGAAGGCGCAGGGCCCTCTGGAAACACCATATATTTT.

This rearrangement joins TRBV6-5 to TRBJ2-7; the D is unclear. Trimming pared 0 bases from V and 1 base from J, leaving 10 bases between. Germline loops: CDR1 MNHEY, CDR2 SVGAGI. This CDR3 region has 15 residues. CDR3 residues: CASSYSIGFSYEQYF. The CDR3 DNA is TGTGCCAGCAGTTACTCGATAGGGTTTTCCTACGAGCAGTACTTC.

This clonotype was found a few times. Relative to the germline gene, one junction end is altered; a read error may explain this. For the CDR3, the DNA is TGCGCCAGCAGCTTGGGGGGAACCAGCCTAACCCAAAAGACCCAGTACTTC. Its protein is CASSLGGTSLTQKTQYF. The V gene is TRBV5-1, the J gene TRBJ2-5; no reliable D call. CDR3 length equals 17 residues. Germline CDR1 reads SGHRS; CDR2 reads YFSETQ. Full variable domain (rest looked up from reference TRBV5-1 and TRBJ2-5): KAGVTQTPRYLIKTRGQQVTLSCSPISGHRSVSWYQQTPGQGLQFLFEYFSETQRNKGNFPGRFSGRQFSNSRSEMNVSTLELGDSALYLCASSLGGTSLTQKTQYFGPGTRLLVL.

At least ten counts were recorded for this clonotype. CDR3 amino acids: CASSLGGQGRSYEQYF. Written as DNA, the CDR3 is TGTGCCAGCAGTTTAGGGGGACAGGGGAGGTCCTACGAGCAGTACTTC. The gene calls are TRBV12-3 or TRBV12-4 and TRBJ2-7, with TRBD1 matching over 10 bases. V was clipped by 1 base and J by 1 base; unmatched bases: 4. The CDR3 consists of 16 residues.

This chain uses TRBV7-9 with TRBJ1-6, with 8 bases aligning to TRBD1. This CDR3 comprises 19 residues. V lost 4 bases and J lost 3; bases outside the gene matches: 14. The germline CDR1 and CDR2 sequences are SEHNR and FQNEAQ (reference sequence). This CDR3 reads CASSSGQGPRLSYNSPLHF. In nucleotides, the CDR3 is TGTGCCAGCAGCTCCGGACAGGGCCCGCGCCTCAGCTATAATTCACCCCTCCACTTT.

This clonotype was counted between two and nine times. The chain couples TRBV29-1 to TRBJ2-6; D not resolved. The V gene lost 3 bases and the J gene lost 4 bases, with 10 bases spanning the gap. The CDR3 has 14 residues. In germline, CDR1 is SQVTM, CDR2 ANQGSEA. Written as DNA, the CDR3 is TGCAGCGTTGATAGGGTTGCCGGGGCCAACGTCCTGACTTTC. Protein: CSVDRVAGANVLTF.

The chain recombines TRBV5-1 with TRBJ2-3; 8 nucleotides line up with TRBD2. The CDR3 loop spans 14 amino acids. V was clipped by 5 bases and J by 2 bases; unmatched bases: 4. Per the germline V gene, CDR1 is SGHRS and CDR2 is YFSETQ. The CDR3 DNA reads as TGCGCCAGCAGACTAGCGGACTTCACAGATACGCAGTATTTT. Translation gives CASRLADFTDTQYF.

In its sample, this clonotype was seen a few times. The CDR3 DNA follows: TGCGCCAGCAGCGAAGGACAGTCCACAGATACGCAGTATTTT. It encodes CASSEGQSTDTQYF. The V and J genes are TRBV4-1 and TRBJ2-3; D perhaps matches TRBD1 (6 bases). Looked up from germline, CDR1 is MGHRA and CDR2 is YSYEKL. Trimming cost V 5 bases and J 2 bases, with 11 bases left between them. The CDR3 is 14 amino acids.